The source of this T cell receptor (beta chain) is a study of blood T cell repertoires in COVID-19. Study context: Sites in the United States, Italy and Spain provided acute and convalescent COVID-19 samples. From T cells, B-cell-depleted T cells, or PBMCs came the material, which was cDNA or gDNA.

This clone was seen a few times. The V and J ends lost 1 base and 4 bases, in that order; junction bases with no gene match: 12. The CDR3 runs 18 residues. CDR1 is LGHNT, CDR2 FRNRAP, per germline. Methods used by the authors: Amplification of reference gene primers was used by the study to estimate nucleated cell counts. Some clones are missing from TCRdb's copy, which holds only in-frame ones; the method was immunoSEQ multiplex PCR. D and trimming come from the DNA, and the V and J calls and clone size come from that table. The sample lists about 120,000 clones; approximately 80% were seen once. The sequence was obtained from a human donor in a cohort sampled during active COVID-19. V gene TRBV12-5 combines with J gene TRBJ2-1; 8 nucleotides agree with TRBD1. The source material was peripheral blood. In DNA form, the CDR3 reads TGTGCTAGTGGTTTGGGACCAGACAGGGGTCGACTTTACAATGAGCAGTTCTTC. This encodes CASGLGPDRGRLYNEQFF.